This TCR beta chain comes out of a study of beta chain features in type 1 diabetes. Study-level points and caveats: All four CD4+ subsets of Type 1 diabetes patients contained TCRB CDR3s that were moderately but significantly shorter.

Concerning this clone itself: Its specificity is unknown.

The CDR3 runs 19 residues. The authors reverse transcribed all of the isolated RNA, so sequencing captured expressed TCRB transcripts. Here immunoSEQ multiplex PCR was the method, and the copy in TCRdb shows in-frame clones only, minus some. The sample gives about 360,000 clones, roughly 12% of which show up once; about 0.018% is in the top ten. The source of this sequence is a man aged 18 to 29 in good health. Sample: naive CD4+ T cells from blood. The chain employs TRBV21-1 and TRBJ2-7; the DNA was not used to check the table's D call, TRBD2. TRBV21-1 is assigned pseudogene status. This CDR3 reads CASTPAWPTDPIFSYEQYF. The CDR3 nucleotides read TGTGCCAGCACCCCCGCGTGGCCGACTGATCCAATCTTCTCCTACGAGCAGTACTTC.